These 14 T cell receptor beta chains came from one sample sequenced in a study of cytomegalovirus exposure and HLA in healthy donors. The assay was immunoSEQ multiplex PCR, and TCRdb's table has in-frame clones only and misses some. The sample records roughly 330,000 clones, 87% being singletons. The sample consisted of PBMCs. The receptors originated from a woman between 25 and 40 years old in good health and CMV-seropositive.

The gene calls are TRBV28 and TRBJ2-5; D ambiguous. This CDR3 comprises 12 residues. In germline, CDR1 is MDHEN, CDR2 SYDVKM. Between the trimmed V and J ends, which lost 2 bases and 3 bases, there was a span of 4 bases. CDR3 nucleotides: TGTGCCAGCAGTTTAGGAAAAGAGACCCAGTACTTC. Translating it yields CASSLGKETQYF.

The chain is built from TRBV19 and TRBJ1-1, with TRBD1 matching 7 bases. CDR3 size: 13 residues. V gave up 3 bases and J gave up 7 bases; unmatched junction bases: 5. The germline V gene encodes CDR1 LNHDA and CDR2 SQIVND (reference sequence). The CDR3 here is CASSIDRVHEAFF. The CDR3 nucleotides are TGTGCCAGTAGTATTGACAGGGTCCATGAAGCTTTCTTT. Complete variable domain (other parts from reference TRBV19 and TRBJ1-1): DGGITQSPKYLFRKEGQNVTLSCEQNLNHDAMYWYRQDPGQGLRLIYYSQIVNDFQKGDIAEGYSVSREKKESFPLTVTSAQKNPTAFYLCASSIDRVHEAFFGQGTRLTVV.

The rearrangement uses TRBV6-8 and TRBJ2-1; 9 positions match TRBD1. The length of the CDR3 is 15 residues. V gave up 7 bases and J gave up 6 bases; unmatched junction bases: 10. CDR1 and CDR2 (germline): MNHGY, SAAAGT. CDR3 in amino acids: CASNQGDRVGNEQFF. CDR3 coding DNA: TGTGCCAGCAACCAAGGGGACAGGGTCGGCAATGAGCAGTTCTTC.

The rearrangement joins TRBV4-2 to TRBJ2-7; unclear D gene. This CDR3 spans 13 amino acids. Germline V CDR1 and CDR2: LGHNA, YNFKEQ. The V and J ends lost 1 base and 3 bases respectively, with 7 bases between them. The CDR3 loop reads CASSQARVYEQYF. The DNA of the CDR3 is TGTGCCAGCAGCCAAGCACGAGTCTACGAGCAGTACTTC.

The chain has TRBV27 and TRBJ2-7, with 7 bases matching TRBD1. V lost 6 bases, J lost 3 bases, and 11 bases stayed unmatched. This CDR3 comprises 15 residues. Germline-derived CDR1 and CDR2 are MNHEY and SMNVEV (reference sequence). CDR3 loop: CASSSFQTGSYEQYF. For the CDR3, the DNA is TGTGCCAGCAGCTCCTTTCAGACAGGGAGCTACGAGCAGTACTTC.

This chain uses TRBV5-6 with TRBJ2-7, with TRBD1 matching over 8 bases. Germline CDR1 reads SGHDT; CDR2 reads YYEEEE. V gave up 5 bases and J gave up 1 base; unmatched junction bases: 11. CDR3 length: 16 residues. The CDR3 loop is CASRFSQGVPSYEQYF. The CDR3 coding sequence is TGTGCCAGCAGATTCTCACAGGGGGTACCTTCCTACGAGCAGTACTTC.

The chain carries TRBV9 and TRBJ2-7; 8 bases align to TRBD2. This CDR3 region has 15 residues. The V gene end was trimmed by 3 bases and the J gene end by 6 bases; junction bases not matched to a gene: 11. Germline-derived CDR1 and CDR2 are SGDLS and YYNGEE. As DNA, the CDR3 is TGTGCCAGCAGCGGCGGAGCGGGAGTGGAGGGCGAGCAGTACTTC. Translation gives CASSGGAGVEGEQYF.

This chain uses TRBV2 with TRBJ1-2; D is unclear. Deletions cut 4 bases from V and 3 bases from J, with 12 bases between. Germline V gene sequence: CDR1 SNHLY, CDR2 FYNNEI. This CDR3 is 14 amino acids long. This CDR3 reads CASSVRGLDYGYTF. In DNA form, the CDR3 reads TGTGCCAGCAGTGTACGGGGTCTCGACTATGGCTACACCTTC.

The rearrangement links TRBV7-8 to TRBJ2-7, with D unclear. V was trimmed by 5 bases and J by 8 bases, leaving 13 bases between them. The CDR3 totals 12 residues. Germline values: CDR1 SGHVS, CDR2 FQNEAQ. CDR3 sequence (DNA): TGTGCCAGCAGCCAAGGCGGCATACAGCAGTACTTC. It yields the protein CASSQGGIQQYF.

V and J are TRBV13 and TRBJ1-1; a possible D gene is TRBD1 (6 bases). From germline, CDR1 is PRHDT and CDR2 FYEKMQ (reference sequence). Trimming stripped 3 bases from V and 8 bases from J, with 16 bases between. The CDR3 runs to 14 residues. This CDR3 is CASSLGASWWEAFF. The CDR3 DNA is TGTGCCAGCAGCTTGGGGGCCTCTTGGTGGGAAGCTTTCTTT.

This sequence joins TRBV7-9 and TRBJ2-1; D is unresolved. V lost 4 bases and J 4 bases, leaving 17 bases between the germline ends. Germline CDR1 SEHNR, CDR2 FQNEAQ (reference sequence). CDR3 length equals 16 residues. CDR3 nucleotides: TGTGCCAGCAGCTCCTTCTCGGGTCAGGATTACAATGAGCAGTTCTTC. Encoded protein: CASSSFSGQDYNEQFF.

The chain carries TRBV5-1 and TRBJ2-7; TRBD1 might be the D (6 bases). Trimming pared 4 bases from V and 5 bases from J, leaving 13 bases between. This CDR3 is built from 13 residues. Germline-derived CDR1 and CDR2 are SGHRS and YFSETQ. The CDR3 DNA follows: TGCGCCAGCAGCCGCCAGGGGATGGACGAGCAGTACTTC. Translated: CASSRQGMDEQYF.

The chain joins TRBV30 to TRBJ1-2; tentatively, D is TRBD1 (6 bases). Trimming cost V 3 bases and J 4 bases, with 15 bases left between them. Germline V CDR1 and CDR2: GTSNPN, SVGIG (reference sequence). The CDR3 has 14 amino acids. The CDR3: CAWRVRGQLYGYTF. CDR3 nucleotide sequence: TGTGCCTGGAGAGTCCGGGGGCAACTCTATGGCTACACCTTC.

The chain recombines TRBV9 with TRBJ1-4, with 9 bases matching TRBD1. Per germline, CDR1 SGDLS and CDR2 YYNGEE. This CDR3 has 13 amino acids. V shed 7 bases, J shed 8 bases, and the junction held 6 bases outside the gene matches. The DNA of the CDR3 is TGTGCCAGCGCCGGGACAGGGCAAGAAAAACTGTTTTTT. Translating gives CASAGTGQEKLFF. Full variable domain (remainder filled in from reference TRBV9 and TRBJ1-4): DSGVTQTPKHLITATGQRVTLRCSPRSGDLSVYWYQQSLDQGLQFLIQYYNGEERAKGNILERFSAQQFPDLHSELNLSSLELGDSALYFCASAGTGQEKLFFGSGTQLSVL.